This T cell receptor beta chain is from a study of T-cell reconstitution after alpha-beta-depleted transplantation in children. Findings and caveats of the study: Among T cells one year after transplant, newly produced cells accounted for most counts and diversity.

The table lists this clonotype with a few counts. The antigen is undetermined. Unique molecular identifiers were built into the TCRbeta library. TCRdb reprocessed the PCR reads with MiXCR, giving one entry per CDR3 protein. This sample has about 540,000 distinct CDR3 sequences; 20% to 30% occur once, and the top ten carry around 36%. Trimming stripped 1 base from V and 2 bases from J, with 13 bases between. The CDR3 consists of 16 residues. CDR1 SGHRS and CDR2 YFSETQ come from the germline V gene. This specimen was PBMCs, taken before TCRalphabeta/CD19-depleted stem cell transplant. The rearrangement joins TRBV5-1 to TRBJ2-1; D gene unclear. This TCR derives from a boy under two years old with Wiskott-Aldrich syndrome, due to receive a stem cell transplant. CDR3 in DNA: TGCGCCAGCAGCTTGAATATTCGGAAAACCTACAATGAGCAGTTCTTC. Translated, it gives CASSLNIRKTYNEQFF.